Below are 5 T cell receptor beta chains sequenced from a single sample in a study of T cells in tumors after PD-1 blockade. The repertoire was sequenced with immunoSEQ multiplex PCR; TCRdb's copy has only in-frame clones and lacks some. The sample includes some 43,000 clones, 65% to 85% of them seen just once. This specimen was PBMCs, taken before anti-PD-1 treatment. These receptors came from a human donor with basal cell carcinoma.

The chain recombines TRBV5-4 with TRBJ1-2; a possible D gene is TRBD1 (6 bases). Germline V gene data show CDR1 as SGHNT and CDR2 as YYREEE (reference sequence). This CDR3 has 15 residues. V was pared by 4 bases and J by 1 base, with 14 bases between. In nucleotides, the CDR3 is TGTGCCAGCAGCCCCAGGGGTGGCAGTAACTATGGCTACACCTTC. This sequence encodes CASSPRGGSNYGYTF.

The rearrangement joins TRBV24-1 to TRBJ2-5; TRBD2 matches at 8 bases. Germline V lookup: CDR1 KGHDR, CDR2 SFDVKD. Trimming cost V 1 base and J 2 bases; bases outside gene matches: 5. The CDR3 contains 16 residues. The CDR3 DNA is TGTGCCACCAGTGATTTAACCGGGGGGGTTCAAGAGACCCAGTACTTC. The encoded protein is CATSDLTGGVQETQYF.

The chain combines TRBV10-3 with TRBJ2-5, with TRBD1 matching over 7 bases. The length of the CDR3 is 17 residues. Trimming at V came to 3 bases and at J to 2 bases, leaving 12 bases not matched to a gene. Germline V CDR1 and CDR2: ENHRY, SYGVKD. The CDR3, as DNA: TGTGCCATCAGTGACCTTGCGACAGGGAAGGTTCAAGAGACCCAGTACTTC. Protein: CAISDLATGKVQETQYF.

This clone was counted a single time. This chain uses TRBV5-1 with TRBJ1-2; D is unclear. Germline lookup yields CDR1 SGHRS and CDR2 YFSETQ. V was pared by 4 bases and J by 10 bases, with 17 bases between. The length of the CDR3 is 13 residues. As DNA, the CDR3 is TGCGCCAGCAGCCCAGGTATCAAGGATGACTACACCTTC. Amino acid sequence: CASSPGIKDDYTF.

The chain employs TRBV19 and TRBJ2-7, with 10 bases aligning to TRBD1. Trimming cost V 5 bases and J 1 base; bases outside gene matches: 2. Germline lookup yields CDR1 LNHDA and CDR2 SQIVND (reference sequence). This CDR3 has 14 residues. CDR3 residues: CASSAGQGSYEQYF. In DNA form, the CDR3 reads TGTGCCAGTAGTGCGGGACAGGGGTCCTACGAGCAGTACTTC.